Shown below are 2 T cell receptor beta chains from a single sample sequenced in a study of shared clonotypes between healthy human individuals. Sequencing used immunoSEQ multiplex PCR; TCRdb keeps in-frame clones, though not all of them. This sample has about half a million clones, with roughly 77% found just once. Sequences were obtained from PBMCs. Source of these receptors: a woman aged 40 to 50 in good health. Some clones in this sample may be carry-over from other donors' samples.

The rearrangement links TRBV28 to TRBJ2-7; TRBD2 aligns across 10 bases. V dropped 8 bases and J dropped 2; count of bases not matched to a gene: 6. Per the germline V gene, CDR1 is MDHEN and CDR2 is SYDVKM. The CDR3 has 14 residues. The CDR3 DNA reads TGTGCCAGCGAGGGGACTAGCGACGCCTACGAGCAGTACTTC. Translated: CASEGTSDAYEQYF.

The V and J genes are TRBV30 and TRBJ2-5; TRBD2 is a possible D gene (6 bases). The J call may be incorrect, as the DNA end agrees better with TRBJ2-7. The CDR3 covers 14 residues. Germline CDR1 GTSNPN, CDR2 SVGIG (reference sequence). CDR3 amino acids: CAWSWTPGVYEQYF. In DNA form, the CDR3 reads TGTGCCTGGAGTTGGACCCCGGGGGTCTACGAGCAGTACTTC.